These 31 T cell receptor beta chains share one sample of origin, sequenced in a study of cytomegalovirus exposure and HLA in healthy donors. The PCR employed 60 Vbeta primers together with 13 Jbeta primers. The method was immunoSEQ multiplex PCR; TCRdb's version includes in-frame clones alone and lacks a portion of them. The profile shows almost 200,000 clones, roughly 80% of them singletons. Sequencing used PBMCs. These receptors all stem from a male donor in good health and CMV-seropositive.

The rearrangement joins TRBV5-5 to TRBJ1-2; weak D call: TRBD1 (6 bases). This CDR3 region has 14 residues. Trimming took off 0 bases at V and 1 base at J, with 7 bases between the two ends. Germline CDR1 and CDR2: SGHKS and YYEKEE (reference sequence). CDR3 in DNA: TGTGCCAGCAGCTTGGGGACAGTTAACTATGGCTACACCTTC. It yields the protein CASSLGTVNYGYTF.

The J gene is TRBJ2-3, the V gene TRBV27, with D possibly TRBD1 on 6 matching bases. Between the trimmed V and J ends, which lost 2 bases and 3 bases, there was a span of 9 bases. CDR1 is MNHEY and CDR2 is SMNVEV in the germline V gene (reference sequence). This CDR3 is 14 amino acids long. The CDR3 DNA reads TGTGCCAGCAGTTTAAGGACAGCTACAGATACGCAGTATTTT. Amino acids: CASSLRTATDTQYF.

J is TRBJ2-5 and V is TRBV7-2, with 8 bases aligning to TRBD1. The CDR3 is 17 residues long. From germline, CDR1 is SGHTA and CDR2 FQGNSA. The ends lost 1 base at V and 4 bases at J; junction bases unmatched: 11. The CDR3 here is CASSLEVRQGLGETQYF. The CDR3 DNA is TGTGCCAGCAGCTTAGAGGTAAGACAGGGGTTGGGAGAGACCCAGTACTTC. The full variable domain, rest sourced from reference TRBV7-2 and TRBJ2-5, is GAGVSQSPSNKVTEKGKDVELRCDPISGHTALYWYRQSLGQGLEFLIYFQGNSAPDKSGLPSDRFSAERTGGSVSTLTIQRTQQEDSAVYLCASSLEVRQGLGETQYFGPGTRLLVL.

The chain links TRBV27 to TRBJ2-7; D is uncertain. The V end lost 4 bases, the J end lost 2 bases, and 15 bases lay between the germline ends. This CDR3 is 15 amino acids long. Per germline, CDR1 MNHEY and CDR2 SMNVEV (reference sequence). In DNA, the CDR3 is TGTGCCAGCAGTTCGACGGAGAGAGGAACCTACGAGCAGTACTTC. Encoded protein: CASSSTERGTYEQYF.

The chain has TRBV27 and TRBJ2-5, with a possible D match to TRBD1 (5 bases). V was cut by 7 bases and J by 2 bases, with 17 bases left in between. This CDR3 region has 15 residues. Germline V gene data show CDR1 as MNHEY and CDR2 as SMNVEV (reference sequence). The CDR3 bases are TGTGCCAGCACCGCGGCCGCAGGGTTACAAGAGACCCAGTACTTC. Protein: CASTAAAGLQETQYF.

The rearrangement joins TRBV7-2 to TRBJ2-5, with TRBD1 identical over 10 bases. Trimming took 4 bases from V and 5 from J; bases not matched to a gene: 4. CDR3 length equals 14 residues. From germline, CDR1 is SGHTA and CDR2 FQGNSA. The CDR3 here is CASSSTGGTETQYF. CDR3 bases: TGTGCCAGCAGCTCGACAGGGGGCACGGAGACCCAGTACTTC. Filled out from reference TRBV7-2 and TRBJ2-5, the complete variable domain reads GAGVSQSPSNKVTEKGKDVELRCDPISGHTALYWYRQSLGQGLEFLIYFQGNSAPDKSGLPSDRFSAERTGGSVSTLTIQRTQQEDSAVYLCASSSTGGTETQYFGPGTRLLVL.

The CDR3 loop is CASSSTYEQYF. The DNA for the CDR3 is TGTGCCAGCAGCTCTACCTACGAGCAGTACTTC. The chain employs TRBV7-6 and TRBJ2-7; D not resolved. The CDR3 runs 11 residues. V was clipped by 4 bases and J by 2 bases, with 3 bases between them. Germline V CDR1 and CDR2: SGHVS, FNYEAQ. Using reference TRBV7-6 and TRBJ2-7 for the parts outside the CDR3, the full variable domain is GAGVSQSPRYKVTKRGQDVALRCDPISGHVSLYWYRQALGQGPEFLTYFNYEAQQDKSGLPNDRFSAERPEGSISTLTIQRTEQRDSAMYRCASSSTYEQYFGPGTRLTVT.

Details on this clone: Germline is not matched at one junction end, which may reflect a read error. The V gene is TRBV7-7, the J gene TRBJ2-3; D call uncertain. The CDR3 covers 12 residues. CDR1 and CDR2 (germline): SSHAT, FNYEAQ (reference sequence). The CDR3 sequence is CASSPNTDTQYF. CDR3 sequence (DNA): TGTGCTAGCAGCCCAAACACAGATACGCAGTATTTT.

The chain links TRBV7-3 to TRBJ2-5, with 8 bases lining up with TRBD2. CDR3 length: 15 residues. J gave up 5 bases and V 0 bases, and 5 bases lay outside the gene matches. CDR1 SGHTA and CDR2 FQGTGA come from the germline V gene. This CDR3 is CASSLTQRGRETQYF. CDR3 DNA: TGTGCCAGCAGCTTAACCCAGCGGGGGCGGGAGACCCAGTACTTC.

The chain recombines TRBV18 with TRBJ2-6, with a possible D match to TRBD1 (5 bases). Germline V gene lookup returns CDR1 KGHSH and CDR2 LQKENI. Trimming removed 3 bases at V and 1 base at J, with 10 bases between. This CDR3 has 16 amino acids. The CDR3 DNA sequence: TGTGCCAGCTCACCGCCTGGACAATCTGGGGCCAACGTCCTGACTTTC. This sequence encodes CASSPPGQSGANVLTF.

The gene calls are TRBV11-3 and TRBJ2-1, with 14 bases lining up with TRBD2. The V and J ends lost 4 bases and 9 bases, in that order; junction bases with no gene match: 5. The CDR3 spans 15 residues. Per germline, CDR1 SGHNT and CDR2 YENEEA. The CDR3: CASSSGTSGRSEQFF. The CDR3 nucleotides read TGTGCCAGCAGCTCAGGGACTAGCGGGAGAAGTGAGCAGTTCTTC.

V usage is TRBV19 and J usage is TRBJ2-6; 9 bases match TRBD1. Germline CDR1 and CDR2: LNHDA and SQIVND (reference sequence). V was clipped by 4 bases and J by 0 bases; unmatched bases: 4. The CDR3 length is 17 residues. The DNA of the CDR3 is TGTGCCAGTAGTAACCGGGACAGGGTCTCTGGGGCCAACGTCCTGACTTTC. Its translation: CASSNRDRVSGANVLTF.

DNA of the CDR3: TGTGCCAGCTCATCGGCTCAGGGGGCGAACACTGAAGCTTTCTTT. It yields the protein CASSSAQGANTEAFF. The chain uses TRBV18 and TRBJ1-1, with 8 bases lining up with TRBD1. From germline, CDR1 is KGHSH and CDR2 LQKENI. V trimming: 5 bases; J trimming: 1 base; junction bases outside the gene matches: 6. This CDR3 contains 15 residues.

The chain recombines TRBV9 with TRBJ1-1; D is possibly TRBD1 (5 bases). This CDR3 has 16 amino acids. V lost 2 bases to trimming and J lost 1 base, with 15 bases between them. Germline values: CDR1 SGDLS, CDR2 YYNGEE. The CDR3 protein is CASSVAGVGTNTEAFF. As DNA, the CDR3 is TGTGCCAGCAGCGTCGCGGGGGTTGGGACGAACACTGAAGCTTTCTTT.

The chain employs TRBV10-3 and TRBJ2-7; D might be TRBD2 (5 bases). Germline assignment: CDR1 ENHRY and CDR2 SYGVKD. The CDR3 is made up of 12 amino acids. V was shortened by 2 bases and J by 8 bases, with 10 bases between the two germline ends. CDR3 loop: CAISEDPSKQYF. DNA of the CDR3: TGTGCCATCAGTGAGGATCCTAGCAAGCAGTACTTC.

The chain links TRBV7-3 to TRBJ1-1; possible D gene TRBD1, 6 bases. Germline loops: CDR1 SGHTA, CDR2 FQGTGA. The length of the CDR3 is 12 residues. V lost 5 bases and J 11 bases, leaving 15 bases between the germline ends. For the CDR3, the DNA is TGTGCCAGCAGCGCCTCAGGGGAACGGGCTTTCTTT. Translation: CASSASGERAFF.

The chain uses TRBV15 and TRBJ1-1; the D is unclear. The CDR3 totals 13 residues. The ends were cut back, 0 bases at V and 9 bases at J, with 11 bases in the middle. Germline CDR1 LNHNV, CDR2 YYDKDF (reference sequence). The CDR3 DNA reads TGTGCCACCAGCAGAGACAGGATCAAGAAAGCTTTCTTT. Protein product: CATSRDRIKKAFF.

This chain connects TRBV7-3 to TRBJ2-7; 9 bases are shared with TRBD1. This CDR3 has 14 amino acids. The germline CDR1 and CDR2 sequences are SGHTA and FQGTGA. V was pared by 4 bases and J by 8 bases, with 9 bases of the junction left unmatched. Written as DNA, the CDR3 is TGTGCCAGCAGCTCCGGGACAGGGTCGTCCAAGCAGTACTTC. Amino acid sequence: CASSSGTGSSKQYF. Complete variable domain (other parts from reference TRBV7-3 and TRBJ2-7): GAGVSQTPSNKVTEKGKYVELRCDPISGHTALYWYRQSLGQGPEFLIYFQGTGAADDSGLPNDRFFAVRPEGSVSTLKIQRTERGDSAVYLCASSSGTGSSKQYFGPGTRLTVT.

The chain joins TRBV14 to TRBJ2-7; the match to TRBD1 covers 8 bases. V gave up 0 bases and J gave up 4 bases; unmatched junction bases: 8. The CDR3 covers 16 residues. Looked up from germline, CDR1 is SGHDN and CDR2 is FVKESK. The CDR3: CASSQDTLDRGYEQYF. For the CDR3, the DNA is TGTGCCAGCAGCCAAGACACGCTCGACAGGGGTTACGAGCAGTACTTC. The whole variable domain, remainder taken from reference TRBV14 and TRBJ2-7, is EAGVTQFPSHSVIEKGQTVTLRCDPISGHDNLYWYRRVMGKEIKFLLHFVKESKQDESGMPNNRFLAERTGGTYSTLKVQPAELEDSGVYFCASSQDTLDRGYEQYFGPGTRLTVT.

This clone was observed a handful of times. The CDR3, as DNA: TGTGCCAGCAGCTCCAGACAGGGGGCCAACATTCAGTACTTC. Its translation: CASSSRQGANIQYF. V and J are TRBV7-2 and TRBJ2-4; the match to TRBD1 covers 10 bases. V lost 4 bases to trimming and J lost 7 bases; unmatched junction nucleotides: 4. This CDR3 has 14 amino acids. The germline CDR1 and CDR2 sequences are SGHTA and FQGNSA.

Regarding this clone: At one of its ends the junction is not consistent with the germline gene, which may arise from a read error. V is TRBV7-7 and J is TRBJ2-5; possible D gene TRBD1, 6 bases. There are 14 residues in the CDR3. Germline CDR1 and CDR2: SSHAT and FNYEAQ (reference sequence). CDR3: CASSLGQPQETQYF. In nucleotides, the CDR3 is TGTGCTAGCAGCTTGGGACAACCCCAAGAGACCCAGTACTTC.

The J gene is TRBJ1-2, the V gene TRBV27; D perhaps matches TRBD1 (6 bases). Trimming pared 4 bases from V and 6 bases from J, leaving 12 bases between. The CDR3 contains 13 residues. The V gene's germline CDR1 is MNHEY and CDR2 SMNVEV (reference sequence). CDR3 sequence: CASSSSGDNGYTF. The CDR3 region has the DNA TGTGCCAGCAGTTCCTCAGGGGATAATGGCTACACCTTC.

This clone was found a few times. CDR3 DNA sequence: TGTGCCAGTAGTGACTCGGCCGGAAACATTCAGTACTTC. Translation: CASSDSAGNIQYF. The chain employs TRBV19 and TRBJ2-4; D is unresolved. CDR3 length: 13 amino acids. Germline-derived CDR1 and CDR2 are LNHDA and SQIVND (reference sequence). V was cut by 5 bases and J by 6 bases, with 11 bases left in between.

The CDR3 DNA is TGCGCCAGCAGAGACCGTGGGCTAGCGAACTACGAGCAGTACTTC. This gives the protein CASRDRGLANYEQYF. The V and J genes are TRBV10-1 and TRBJ2-7, with a weak D call TRBD2 (6 bases). The V gene lost 6 bases and the J gene lost 3 bases, with 18 bases spanning the gap. Germline loops: CDR1 WNHNN, CDR2 SYGVQD (reference sequence). The CDR3 has 15 amino acids.

This chain uses TRBV11-3 with TRBJ2-1; 7 bases map to TRBD1. Germline V gene lookup returns CDR1 SGHNT and CDR2 YENEEA. The CDR3 loop spans 14 amino acids. After removal of 5 bases from V and 5 bases from J, the junction contained 6 bases not matched to a gene. CDR3 in amino acids: CASSARDSNNEQFF. The DNA of the CDR3 is TGTGCCAGCAGCGCCCGGGACAGCAACAATGAGCAGTTCTTC.

The rearrangement uses TRBV27 and TRBJ1-4; the D gene is possibly TRBD1 (6 bases). The CDR3 covers 17 residues. Per the germline V gene, CDR1 is MNHEY and CDR2 is SMNVEV (reference sequence). V dropped 0 bases and J dropped 2 bases, with 13 bases sitting between them. The CDR3 region is CASSLSPTGFTNEKLFF. In DNA form, the CDR3 reads TGTGCCAGCAGTTTATCCCCGACAGGTTTCACTAATGAAAAACTGTTTTTT. Full variable domain (missing parts from reference TRBV27 and TRBJ1-4): EAQVTQNPRYLITVTGKKLTVTCSQNMNHEYMSWYRQDPGLGLRQIYYSMNVEVTDKGDVPEGYKVSRKEKRNFPLILESPSPNQTSLYFCASSLSPTGFTNEKLFFGSGTQLSVL.

On this clone itself: The junction departs from germline at one end; a sequencing error may be responsible. The gene calls are TRBV7-2 and TRBJ1-5, with TRBD1 matching over 8 bases. The CDR3 totals 14 residues. Germline lookup yields CDR1 SGHTA and CDR2 FQGNSA. The CDR3 is CASSLGTGKQPQHF. DNA for the CDR3: TGTGCCAGCAGCTTGGGGACAGGCAAGCAGCCCCAGCATTTT. Complete variable domain (other parts from reference TRBV7-2 and TRBJ1-5): GAGVSQSPSNKVTEKGKDVELRCDPISGHTALYWYRQSLGQGLEFLIYFQGNSAPDKSGLPSDRFSAERTGGSVSTLTIQRTQQEDSAVYLCASSLGTGKQPQHFGDGTRLSIL.

CDR3 in DNA: TGTGCCAGCAGCATACCGGGGGTAGCCTACGAGCAGTACTTC. Translated, it gives CASSIPGVAYEQYF. The genes are TRBV5-5 and TRBJ2-7; a possible D gene is TRBD2 (6 bases). CDR1 is SGHKS and CDR2 is YYEKEE in the germline V gene (reference sequence). Trimming left V 4 bases short and J 2 bases short, with 13 bases between. This CDR3 is 14 amino acids long.

This clone was counted once. The rearrangement links TRBV6-6 to TRBJ2-1; D is uncertain. Per the germline V gene, CDR1 is MNHNY and CDR2 is SVGAGI (reference sequence). With 2 bases removed from V and 7 bases from J, the gap between germline ends came to 9 bases. The length of the CDR3 is 13 residues. The DNA for the CDR3 is TGTGCCAGCAGTTACCAAGCGCAGAATGAGCAGTTCTTC. Its protein is CASSYQAQNEQFF.

A word on this clone: A junction boundary mismatches the germline segment, possibly from a read error. Different DNA sequences within this sample yield the same CDR3. V usage is TRBV15 and J usage is TRBJ2-5; 9 positions agree with TRBD1. This CDR3 spans 16 amino acids. CDR1 is LNHNV, CDR2 YYDKDF, per germline (reference sequence). The CDR3: CATSREMNRGLETQYF. In nucleotides, the CDR3 is TGTGCCACCAGCAGAGAGATGAACAGGGGGCTGGAGACTCAGTACTTC. Supplemented by reference TRBV15 and TRBJ2-5, the full variable domain reads DAMVIQNPRYQVTQFGKPVTLSCSQTLNHNVMYWYQQKSSQAPKLLFHYYDKDFNNEADTPDNFQSRRPNTSFCFLDIRSPGLGDTAMYLCATSREMNRGLETQYFGPGTRLLVL.

In its sample, this clone was seen once. The chain links TRBV7-3 to TRBJ1-1, with TRBD1 matching 7 bases. The V segment lost 5 bases and the J segment 5 bases; nucleotides outside the gene matches: 8. The CDR3 is 14 residues long. The germline V gene encodes CDR1 SGHTA and CDR2 FQGTGA. CDR3 loop: CASSERGLGTEAFF. The CDR3 bases are TGTGCCAGCAGCGAGAGGGGGCTCGGGACTGAAGCTTTCTTT.